These T cell receptor beta chains were read from a single sample in a study of OX40 agonist ivuxolimab in advanced cancers. The protocol was immunoSEQ multiplex PCR, while the TCRdb copy is restricted to in-frame clones and leaves out a portion. The sample carries tens of thousands of clones, roughly four fifths recorded once. The sequences come from CD4+ or CD8+ T cells sorted from blood, collected in a trial of the OX40 agonist ivuxolimab. Source of these receptors: an adult with an advanced solid tumor such as melanoma, head and neck, liver or kidney cancer. The CDR3 runs from the conserved cysteine through the conserved F or W. A D gene is named only where the DNA matches it firmly. Expanded clones get a size class; other rows say once, few or many, or leave the size out.

size,J,V,D,length,CDR3,DNA
-,TRBJ2-7,TRBV10-3,-,14,CAISEPRQAGEQYF,TGTGCCATCAGTGAGCCAAGACAGGCAGGCGAGCAGTACTTC
-,TRBJ2-3,TRBV11-3,-,14,CASSLNRGTDTQYF,TGTGCCAGCAGCTTAAACAGGGGCACAGATACGCAGTATTTT
-,TRBJ2-5,TRBV18,-,14,CASSPRAGQETQYF,TGTGCCAGCTCACCACGTGCAGGGCAAGAGACCCAGTACTTC
-,TRBJ1-5,TRBV6-4,TRBD1,14,CASSQTGGVQPQHF,TGTGCCAGCAGTCAAACAGGGGGTGTTCAGCCCCAGCATTTT
-,TRBJ2-1,TRBV6-1,-,12,CASSPSVHEQFF,TGTGCCAGCAGTCCATCCGTCCATGAGCAGTTCTTC
-,TRBJ1-1,TRBV6-1,TRBD1,14,CASRKPGQGILAFF,TGTGCCAGCAGGAAGCCGGGACAGGGAATTTTAGCTTTCTTT
few,TRBJ1-2,TRBV4-3,TRBD1,12,CASSLGQGGYTF,TGCGCCAGCAGCCTTGGACAGGGAGGCTACACCTTC
-,TRBJ2-5,TRBV4-2,TRBD2,18,CASSQGASGGTYQETQYF,TGTGCCAGCAGCCAAGGAGCTAGCGGGGGGACGTACCAAGAGACCCAGTACTTC
-,TRBJ2-6,TRBV7-9,-,14,CASSFGRAANVLTF,TGTGCCAGCAGCTTTGGCCGGGCGGCCAACGTCCTGACTTTC
-,TRBJ1-2,TRBV28,-,14,CASSLGRPPWSYTF,TGTGCCAGCAGCCTAGGGCGTCCCCCCTGGAGCTACACCTTC
-,TRBJ1-4,TRBV6-5,-,16,CASSYSFQGSNEKLFF,TGTGCCAGCAGTTACTCCTTCCAGGGCTCTAATGAAAAACTGTTTTTT
-,TRBJ2-3,TRBV18,-,15,CASSLGVLETDTQYF,TGTGCCAGCTCCCTCGGGGTTCTAGAAACAGATACGCAGTATTTT
-,TRBJ2-2,TRBV30,-,13,CAWNQDVSGELFF,TGTGCCTGGAATCAGGATGTCTCCGGGGAGCTGTTTTTT
-,TRBJ2-2,TRBV7-2,-,15,CASSLSGTNTGELFF,TGTGCCAGCAGCCTCTCAGGGACCAACACCGGGGAGCTGTTTTTT
-,TRBJ1-1,TRBV5-3,-,14,CASSFTAGATEAFF,TGTGCCAGCAGCTTTACCGCAGGGGCCACTGAAGCTTTCTTT
-,TRBJ2-1,TRBV6-5,TRBD1,13,CASSTGGINEQFF,TGTGCCAGCAGTACAGGGGGCATAAATGAGCAGTTCTTC
-,TRBJ2-1,TRBV11-1,-,14,CASSLTRYYNEQFF,TGTGCCAGCAGCTTAACACGGTACTACAATGAGCAGTTCTTC
few,TRBJ2-1,TRBV11-2,-,14,CASSFGSRNNEQFF,TGTGCCAGCAGCTTTGGTAGCAGGAACAATGAGCAGTTCTTC
-,TRBJ1-2,TRBV19,-,16,CATSWGGTNANYGYTF,TGTGCCACCTCGTGGGGAGGGACTAACGCGAACTATGGCTACACCTTC
once,TRBJ2-7,TRBV11-2,-,15,CASSLVSGQTYEQYF,TGTGCCAGCAGCTTAGTTTCCGGACAGACATACGAGCAGTACTTC
-,TRBJ1-2,TRBV27,-,13,CASSFRDMDGYTF,TGTGCCAGCAGTTTTCGGGACATGGATGGCTACACCTTC
few,TRBJ1-2,TRBV4-1,-,14,CASSHGQTNYGYTF,TGCGCCAGCAGCCACGGACAGACTAACTATGGCTACACCTTC
few,TRBJ2-2,TRBV7-9,-,12,CASSLGDGELFF,TGTGCCAGCAGCTTAGGGGACGGGGAGCTGTTTTTT
-,TRBJ2-5,TRBV28,-,16,CASTPLGNRPGETQYF,TGTGCCAGCACCCCCTTGGGTAACAGGCCGGGGGAGACCCAGTACTTC
few,TRBJ1-5,TRBV28,-,13,CASSLVRRMGWHF,TGTGCCAGCAGTTTGGTTCGGCGGATGGGTTGGCATTTT
few,TRBJ1-2,TRBV30,-,14,CAWSGYKTNYGYTF,TGTGCCTGGAGTGGATACAAGACTAACTATGGCTACACCTTC
-,TRBJ1-5,TRBV30,TRBD1,15,CAWSRRGRGNQPQHF,TGTGCCTGGAGTCGGAGGGGGCGAGGCAATCAGCCCCAGCATTTT
once,TRBJ2-1,TRBV11-3,TRBD1,15,CASSQTGKKDNEQFF,TGTGCCAGCAGCCAGACAGGGAAGAAGGACAATGAGCAGTTCTTC
-,TRBJ2-5,TRBV14,-,17,CASSQKTQSRVLETQYF,TGTGCCAGCAGCCAAAAGACGCAAAGCAGGGTTCTGGAGACCCAGTACTTC
-,TRBJ1-1,TRBV18,-,14,CASSPLADNTEAFF,TGTGCCAGCTCACCCCTGGCCGACAACACTGAAGCTTTCTTT
once,TRBJ1-3,TRBV19,-,16,CASSWGRRNSGNTIYF,TGTGCCAGTAGTTGGGGACGTCGGAACTCTGGAAACACCATATATTTT
-,TRBJ1-5,TRBV27,TRBD1,18,CASSSRTGAVVGNQPQHF,TGTGCCAGCAGTTCAAGGACAGGGGCGGTGGTTGGCAATCAGCCCCAGCATTTT
-,TRBJ2-5,TRBV7-3,-,14,CASSLTALGETQYF,TGTGCCAGCAGCTTAACGGCGCTTGGGGAGACCCAGTACTTC
-,TRBJ2-1,TRBV7-9,-,13,CASSLEGPNEQFF,TGTGCCAGCAGCTTAGAGGGACCCAATGAGCAGTTCTTC
-,TRBJ2-6,TRBV18,TRBD1,18,CASSPLGTGIPGANVLTF,TGTGCCAGCTCACCACTCGGGACAGGGATCCCTGGGGCCAACGTCCTGACTTTC
-,TRBJ2-1,TRBV19,-,17,CASSGLRQSFSYNEQFF,TGTGCCAGTAGTGGTCTGAGGCAGTCCTTTTCCTACAATGAGCAGTTCTTC
few,TRBJ2-7,TRBV29-1,TRBD2,12,CSVRGVSYEQYF,TGCAGCGTTCGGGGGGTCAGCTACGAGCAGTACTTC
-,TRBJ2-5,TRBV19,-,15,CASSSRASVQETQYF,TGTGCCAGTAGTTCTCGGGCTAGCGTTCAAGAGACCCAGTACTTC
-,TRBJ1-4,TRBV7-9,TRBD1,15,CASSSQQGNNEKLFF,TGTGCCAGCAGCTCCCAACAGGGGAATAATGAAAAACTGTTTTTT
-,TRBJ1-2,TRBV6-6,-,15,CASSSIEGTYYGYTF,TGTGCCAGCAGTTCGATAGAAGGGACATACTATGGCTACACCTTC
-,TRBJ1-6,TRBV10-3,TRBD1,14,CAIRGQGDNSPLHF,TGTGCCATCAGAGGACAGGGCGATAATTCACCCCTCCACTTT
-,TRBJ2-3,TRBV7-3,-,14,CASSLIGSTDTQYF,TGTGCCAGCAGCTTAATCGGGAGCACAGATACGCAGTATTTT
-,TRBJ1-4,TRBV19,TRBD1,15,CASSIGDRDDEKLFF,TGTGCCAGTAGCATAGGGGACAGGGACGACGAAAAACTGTTTTTT
-,TRBJ2-7,TRBV7-8,-,15,CASSPRRELSYEQYF,TGTGCCAGCAGCCCGCGCAGGGAACTATCCTACGAGCAGTACTTC
-,TRBJ1-1,TRBV11-1,-,14,CASSLVQGSTEAFF,TGTGCCAGCAGCTTAGTCCAGGGGAGTACTGAAGCTTTCTTT
few,TRBJ1-1,TRBV10-1,-,14,CASSEHRANTEAFF,TGCGCCAGCAGTGAGCACAGGGCCAACACTGAAGCTTTCTTT
few,TRBJ1-4,TRBV28,TRBD1,15,CASSYSGTANEKLFF,TGTGCCAGCAGTTACTCCGGGACAGCTAATGAAAAACTGTTTTTT